These 10 T cell receptor beta chains originate from one sample sequenced in a study of T cells after yellow fever vaccination. TCRdb passed the 5' RACE reads through MiXCR, listing each CDR3 protein once. The sample contains hundreds of thousands of distinct CDR3 sequences, around an eighth of which appear only once. This sample comprised CD4+ T cells sorted from PBMCs, obtained 15 days after the yellow fever booster vaccination. The receptors derive from a man between 18 and 29 years old who received the YFV17D yellow fever vaccine.

This clonotype was found a few times. The chain has TRBV20-1 and TRBJ1-6; 7 nucleotides agree with TRBD1. The germline gives CDR1 DFQATT, CDR2 SNEGSKA (reference sequence). There are 15 residues in the CDR3. Trimming cost V 8 bases and J 0 bases; bases outside gene matches: 7. The CDR3 sequence: CSSYRDSSYNSPLHF. The CDR3 region has the DNA TGCAGTTCCTACCGGGACAGCTCCTATAATTCACCCCTCCACTTT.

This clonotype has a handful of counts. This sequence joins TRBV19 and TRBJ2-1; tentative D call: TRBD2 (5 bases). The CDR3 is made up of 13 amino acids. From germline, CDR1 is LNHDA and CDR2 SQIVND (reference sequence). Trimming took 5 bases from V and 9 from J, leaving 14 bases between them. The CDR3 nucleotides are TGTGCCAGTAGTGTCAATGGACTGGGTGAGCAGTTCTTC. Translation: CASSVNGLGEQFF.

This clonotype appeared a few times. The chain recombines TRBV5-1 with TRBJ1-1; the D gene is possibly TRBD1 (6 bases). There are 15 residues in the CDR3. CDR1 and CDR2 from the germline V gene are SGHRS and YFSETQ. Trimming removed 0 bases from V and 4 bases from J, with 13 bases in between. The chain's CDR3 is CASSLASGTLTEAFF. DNA of the CDR3: TGCGCCAGCAGCTTGGCCTCGGGGACACTCACTGAAGCTTTCTTT.

This clonotype came up a few times. The rearrangement uses TRBV6-5 and TRBJ1-2, with D possibly TRBD1 on 6 matching bases. Trimming removed 6 bases from V and 3 bases from J, with 11 bases in between. Germline CDR1 is MNHEY and CDR2 is SVGAGI. This CDR3 has 13 residues. The DNA for the CDR3 is TGTGCCAGCAGCCAGGACAGATACTATGGCTACACCTTC. This translates into CASSQDRYYGYTF.

The chain carries TRBV18 and TRBJ2-5; no clear D. The germline CDR1 and CDR2 sequences are KGHSH and LQKENI. The CDR3 is made up of 14 amino acids. The ends were cut back, 4 bases at V and 2 bases at J, with 11 bases in the middle. The DNA for the CDR3 is TGTGCCAGCTCACTACCCGACTGGCAAGAGACCCAGTACTTC. Translation: CASSLPDWQETQYF. Full variable domain (rest looked up from reference TRBV18 and TRBJ2-5): NAGVMQNPRHLVRRRGQEARLRCSPMKGHSHVYWYRQLPEEGLKFMVYLQKENIIDESGMPKERFSAEFPKEGPSILRIQQVVRGDSAAYFCASSLPDWQETQYFGPGTRLLVL.

The rearrangement uses TRBV10-3 and TRBJ2-3; TRBD1 matches at 9 bases. Germline values: CDR1 ENHRY, CDR2 SYGVKD. This CDR3 has 15 amino acids. The ends lost 10 bases at V and 2 bases at J; junction bases unmatched: 10. The CDR3, as DNA: TGTGCCACTGGGACAGGGTTTGGGAACACAGATACGCAGTATTTT. This codes for CATGTGFGNTDTQYF.

This clonotype has at least ten counts. The genes are TRBV2 and TRBJ2-7, with D hard to call. This CDR3 contains 12 residues. Germline V gene data show CDR1 as SNHLY and CDR2 as FYNNEI. The V gene lost 2 bases and the J gene lost 3 bases, with 5 bases spanning the gap. The CDR3, as DNA: TGTGCCAGCAGTGAACAGGACTACGAGCAGTACTTC. Translation gives CASSEQDYEQYF.

The V call is TRBV3-1, the J call TRBJ2-1; 7 bases are shared with TRBD1. There are 16 residues in the CDR3. Germline loops: CDR1 LGHDT, CDR2 YNNKEL (reference sequence). The trim removed 4 bases at V and 3 bases at J, leaving 9 bases unmatched. DNA of the CDR3: TGTGCCAGCAGCCCTCCCGGCAGGGGGTACTACAATGAGCAGTTCTTC. As protein: CASSPPGRGYYNEQFF.

The V gene is TRBV13, the J gene TRBJ2-3; no clear D. The ends were cut back, 3 bases at V and 4 bases at J, with 8 bases in the middle. CDR1 and CDR2 (germline): PRHDT, FYEKMQ (reference sequence). The CDR3 is 13 amino acids. The chain's CDR3 is CASSFSGPDTQYF. The DNA for the CDR3 is TGTGCCAGCAGCTTTAGTGGGCCAGATACGCAGTATTTT.

This chain joins TRBV5-1 and TRBJ2-6; D gene ambiguous. Trimming shortened V by 0 bases and J by 2 bases, and 9 bases separated the two germline ends. The V gene's germline CDR1 is SGHRS and CDR2 YFSETQ. This CDR3 has 16 residues. In DNA form, the CDR3 reads TGCGCCAGCAGCTTGGTTCCTGCCACTGGGGCCAACGTCCTGACTTTC. This gives the protein CASSLVPATGANVLTF.